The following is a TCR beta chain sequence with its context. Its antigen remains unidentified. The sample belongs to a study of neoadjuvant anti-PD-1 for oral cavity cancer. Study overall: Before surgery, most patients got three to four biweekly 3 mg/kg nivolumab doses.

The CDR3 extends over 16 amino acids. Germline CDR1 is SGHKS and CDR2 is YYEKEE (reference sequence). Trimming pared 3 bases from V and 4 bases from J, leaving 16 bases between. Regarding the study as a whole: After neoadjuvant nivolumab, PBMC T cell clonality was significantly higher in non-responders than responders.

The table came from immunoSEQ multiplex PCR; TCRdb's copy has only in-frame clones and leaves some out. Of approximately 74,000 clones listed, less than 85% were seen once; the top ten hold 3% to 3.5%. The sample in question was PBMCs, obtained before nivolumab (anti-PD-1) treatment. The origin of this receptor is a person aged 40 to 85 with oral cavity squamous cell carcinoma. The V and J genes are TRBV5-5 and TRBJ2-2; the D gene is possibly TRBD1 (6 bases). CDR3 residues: CASSWSDRLSTGELFF. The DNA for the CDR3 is TGTGCCAGCAGCTGGTCCGACAGGCTATCCACCGGGGAGCTGTTTTTT. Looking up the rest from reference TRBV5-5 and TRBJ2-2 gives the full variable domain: DAGVTQSPTHLIKTRGQQVTLRCSPISGHKSVSWYQQVLGQGPQFIFQYYEKEERGRGNFPDRFSARQFPNYSSELNVNALLLGDSALYLCASSWSDRLSTGELFFGEGSRLTVL.